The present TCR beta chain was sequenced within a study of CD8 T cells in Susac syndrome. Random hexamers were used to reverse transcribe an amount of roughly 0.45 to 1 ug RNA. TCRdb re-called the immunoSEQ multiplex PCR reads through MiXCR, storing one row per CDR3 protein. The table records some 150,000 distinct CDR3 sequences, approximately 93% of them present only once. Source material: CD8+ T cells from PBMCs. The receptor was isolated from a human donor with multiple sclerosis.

DNA for the CDR3: TGTGCCAGCAGCTTAGCAGGCCCGGGGGGGAGCACTGAAGCTTTCTTT. Translation: CASSLAGPGGSTEAFF. This chain joins TRBV7-6 and TRBJ1-1, with D tentatively TRBD1 (5 bases). Germline V gene sequence: CDR1 SGHVS, CDR2 FNYEAQ. The CDR3 consists of 16 residues. The ends were cut back, 0 bases at V and 4 bases at J, with 15 bases in the middle.